These 17 T cell receptor beta chains came from one sample sequenced in a study of T cells in Graves' hyperthyroidism and ophthalmopathy. It was RNA transcripts that yielded the amplified TCR beta CDR3 regions. First-round RT-PCR targeting the TCR CDR3 was performed with the HTBI primer set. TCRdb processed the multiplex PCR reads anew with MiXCR; each CDR3 protein has one entry. Among hundreds of thousands of distinct CDR3 sequences listed, nearly 45% were seen once. Sequencing was done on a sample of peripheral blood or thyroid tissue (not recorded which). Source of these receptors: an adult man with Graves' disease, either hyperthyroidism or ophthalmopathy (not recorded which).

This clonotype was seen at least ten times. The V gene is TRBV2, the J gene TRBJ2-5; D is unclear. Trimming removed 6 bases at V and 4 bases at J, with 6 bases between. CDR1 and CDR2 (germline): SNHLY, FYNNEI. The length of the CDR3 is 11 residues. The CDR3 region has the DNA TGTGCCAGCAGCACAATAGAGACCCAGTACTTC. Translating gives CASSTIETQYF.

The chain uses TRBV10-3 and TRBJ1-1; 7 bases are shared with TRBD1. V lost 6 bases to trimming and J lost 4 bases; unmatched junction nucleotides: 11. The CDR3 totals 15 residues. In germline, CDR1 is ENHRY, CDR2 SYGVKD. The CDR3 coding sequence is TGTGCCATCAGCCACAGGGGTTCGCCGAGCACTGAAGCTTTCTTT. Its translation: CAISHRGSPSTEAFF.

CDR3 sequence: CASSQCTLNQPQHF. Here the CDR3 DNA reads TGTGCCAGCAGCCAATGCACACTAAATCAGCCCCAGCATTTT. The chain uses TRBV14 and TRBJ1-5; D is uncertain. Germline V gene data show CDR1 as SGHDN and CDR2 as FVKESK. The ends were cut back, 2 bases at V and 4 bases at J, with 9 bases in the middle. The CDR3 covers 14 residues.

This clonotype was counted between two and nine times. The rearrangement joins TRBV5-4 to TRBJ1-2; a weak D match, TRBD1 (5 bases). The length of the CDR3 is 16 residues. The V end was cut by 4 bases, the J end by 4 bases, with 20 bases between. Germline CDR1 and CDR2: SGHNT and YYREEE (reference sequence). Here the CDR3 reads CASSQDRADSPYGYTF. CDR3 DNA sequence: TGTGCCAGCAGCCAAGATCGGGCTGACAGTCCCTATGGCTACACCTTC.

This clonotype was observed a handful of times. The chain is built from TRBV20-1 and TRBJ2-5, with 7 bases identical to TRBD2. The CDR3 length is 15 residues. Per the germline V gene, CDR1 is DFQATT and CDR2 is SNEGSKA (reference sequence). The trim removed 6 bases at V and 3 bases at J, leaving 13 bases unmatched. The CDR3 sequence is CSATQRPSGKETQYF. Written as DNA, the CDR3 is TGCAGTGCGACCCAAAGGCCTAGCGGAAAAGAGACCCAGTACTTC.

The CDR3 coding sequence is TGCAGTGCCAACAGGGGGGGGGACGAGCAGTACTTC. Translation: CSANRGGDEQYF. The chain is built from TRBV20-1 and TRBJ2-7; D is perhaps TRBD1 (8 bases). V dropped 6 bases and J dropped 5 bases, with 14 bases sitting between them. This CDR3 is 12 amino acids long. Looked up from germline, CDR1 is DFQATT and CDR2 is SNEGSKA (reference sequence).

The chain links TRBV11-2 to TRBJ1-1, with 12 bases lining up with TRBD1. Trimming cost V 4 bases and J 0 bases; bases outside gene matches: 3. Per the germline V gene, CDR1 is SGHAT and CDR2 is FQNNGV. The CDR3 contains 16 residues. CDR3 bases: TGTGCCAGCAGCTCCGGGACAGGGGGCATGAACACTGAAGCTTTCTTT. Its protein is CASSSGTGGMNTEAFF. The full variable domain, rest sourced from reference TRBV11-2 and TRBJ1-1, is EAGVAQSPRYKIIEKRQSVAFWCNPISGHATLYWYQQILGQGPKLLIQFQNNGVVDDSQLPKDRFSAERLKGVDSTLKIQPAKLEDSAVYLCASSSGTGGMNTEAFFGQGTRLTVV.

This clonotype was counted at least ten times. This chain connects TRBV10-3 to TRBJ2-2; a weak D match, TRBD2 (6 bases). Germline loops: CDR1 ENHRY, CDR2 SYGVKD. The CDR3 contains 14 residues. Trimming cost V 10 bases and J 2 bases, with 14 bases left between them. The CDR3 loop reads CATAGTSNTGELFF. The CDR3 nucleotides are TGTGCCACGGCTGGGACTTCAAACACCGGGGAGCTGTTTTTT.

The rearrangement links TRBV25-1 to TRBJ1-4; a weak D match, TRBD1 (5 bases). CDR3 length: 15 residues. V shed 6 bases and J shed 2 bases, with 13 bases lying between them. From germline, CDR1 is MGHDK and CDR2 SYGVNS. CDR3 nucleotides: TGTGCCAGCAGATCGGGCGCAGGGACTAATGAAAAACTGTTTTTT. Its translation: CASRSGAGTNEKLFF.

This clonotype showed up just a few times. This rearrangement joins TRBV9 to TRBJ1-6; no clear D. The V gene lost 3 bases and the J gene lost 5 bases, with 6 bases spanning the gap. Germline V CDR1 and CDR2: SGDLS, YYNGEE. This CDR3 has 13 residues. This CDR3 reads CASSANDNSPLHF. The CDR3 DNA reads as TGTGCCAGCAGCGCCAACGATAATTCACCCCTCCACTTT.

DNA of the CDR3: TGCAGTGCTAGAGATGTCCGGACAGGGGGATCCGAGCAGTACTTC. Translating gives CSARDVRTGGSEQYF. J is TRBJ2-7 and V is TRBV20-1; 10 nucleotides line up with TRBD1. V shed 0 bases and J 6 bases; nucleotides not matched to a gene: 8. Germline CDR1 DFQATT, CDR2 SNEGSKA (reference sequence). This CDR3 contains 15 residues.

In this sample, this clonotype turned up a few times. One base away lies a much larger clone, so this may be a sequencing read error. The CDR3 spells CAISGTANYGYTF. CDR3 coding DNA: TGTGCCATCAGTGGGACAGCTAACTATGGCTACACCTTC. The rearrangement uses TRBV10-3 and TRBJ1-2; D might be TRBD1 (6 bases). This CDR3 has 13 residues. Germline-derived CDR1 and CDR2 are ENHRY and SYGVKD. Trimming took off 4 bases at V and 0 bases at J, with 6 bases between the two ends.

This clonotype was seen a handful of times. The gene calls are TRBV2 and TRBJ2-7, with D tentatively TRBD1 or TRBD2 (7 bases each). The V end lost 2 bases, the J end lost 5 bases, and 16 bases lay between the germline ends. Germline lookup yields CDR1 SNHLY and CDR2 FYNNEI. The CDR3 is 15 residues long. The CDR3 spells CASSETPAGGDEQYF. For the CDR3, the DNA is TGTGCCAGCAGTGAAACCCCGGCAGGGGGGGACGAGCAGTACTTC.

This clonotype was seen a single time. The chain couples TRBV6-1 to TRBJ1-1, with 8 bases lining up with TRBD1. The CDR3 sequence is 13 residues long. CDR1 and CDR2 from the germline V gene are MNHNS and SASEGT. J was trimmed by 7 bases and V by 5 bases; bases with no gene match: 6. CDR3 sequence reads: CASSRQGHNEAFF. CDR3 nucleotide sequence: TGTGCCAGCAGTCGACAGGGGCACAATGAAGCTTTCTTT.

This clonotype appeared a few times. Here the CDR3 DNA reads TGTGCCAGCAGTTTCCGGAGCTCTGGAAACACCATATATTTT. The encoded protein is CASSFRSSGNTIYF. The gene calls are TRBV12-3 or TRBV12-4 and TRBJ1-3, with D unclear. V was shortened by 3 bases and J by 0 bases, with 6 bases between the two germline ends. CDR3 length: 14 residues.

The CDR3 loop reads CSVAGGAPGANVLTF. The CDR3 DNA sequence: TGCAGCGTTGCAGGGGGAGCCCCTGGGGCCAACGTCCTGACTTTC. The chain has TRBV29-1 and TRBJ2-6, with TRBD1 matching 7 bases. V shed 4 bases and J 2 bases; nucleotides not matched to a gene: 5. From germline, CDR1 is SQVTM and CDR2 ANQGSEA. The CDR3 loop spans 15 amino acids.

The J gene is TRBJ1-2, the V gene TRBV25-1; D gene unclear. Germline assignment: CDR1 MGHDK and CDR2 SYGVNS. V was cut by 11 bases and J by 4 bases, with 5 bases left in between. This CDR3 is 9 amino acids long. CDR3 sequence reads: CADIYGYTF. CDR3 bases: TGTGCCGACATCTATGGCTACACCTTC.